This T cell receptor beta chain was recorded in a study of PD-1 blockade in classical Hodgkin lymphoma. General study findings and limits: Diminished baseline TCR diversity has been reported in newly diagnosed patients relative to healthy donors. Underlying causes for the observed repertoire differences were not defined, possibly disease activity or prior therapy.

The sample's time point: newly diagnosed, previously untreated cHL patient sample. The comparison group had newly diagnosed, previously untreated classical Hodgkin lymphoma. The protocol was immunoSEQ multiplex PCR, while the TCRdb copy is restricted to in-frame clones and leaves out a portion. The sample includes about 22,000 clones, about 94% of them seen just once. Worth noting for this clone: Its specificity is not known.

V lost 3 bases and J lost 5; bases outside the gene matches: 10. The germline V gene has CDR1 MDHEN and CDR2 SYDVKM. CDR3 length: 15 amino acids. V and J are TRBV28 and TRBJ2-7; 7 bases are shared with TRBD1. The source is a human donor with classical Hodgkin lymphoma. What was sequenced was peripheral blood mononuclear cells (PBMCs). The CDR3 spells CASSFLLSTGHEQYF. In DNA form, the CDR3 reads TGTGCCAGCAGTTTCCTCCTCTCGACAGGGCACGAGCAGTACTTC.